The clone carrying this T cell receptor (beta chain) turned up a few times. Noted time point: newly diagnosed GD, antithyroid drugs for less than 3 months. From PBMCs, RNA was extracted and then used to make the TCR library. These data come from a study of regulatory T cells in long-lasting Graves disease. iRepertoire HTBI primers and Arm-PCR of CDR3 regions built TCR beta libraries. TCRdb re-called the multiplex PCR reads through MiXCR, storing one row per CDR3 protein. The sample comprises 420,000 or so distinct CDR3 sequences, 16% of which are singletons, and approximately 22% rests with the top ten. Per the germline V gene, CDR1 is MGHRA and CDR2 is YSYEKL. V shed 4 bases, J shed 4 bases, and the junction held 6 bases outside the gene matches. The CDR3 length is 14 residues. These data also featured in a second study, about T cells in Graves' hyperthyroidism and ophthalmopathy. That source reports: The authors deemed Graves' hyperthyroidism stable absent ophthalmopathy progression within 18 months. Patients aged 18 to 65 had newly diagnosed hyperthyroidism that had lasted under 2 months.

This receptor was identified in a woman aged 18-29 years with Graves disease. V gene TRBV4-1 combines with J gene TRBJ1-2; 7 bases are a match to TRBD1. Sequenced here: peripheral blood mononuclear cells (PBMCs), sampled at new diagnosis, from a patient treated with antithyroid drugs. The CDR3 spells CASSPGQAFYGYTF. DNA for the CDR3: TGCGCCAGCAGCCCCGGACAGGCCTTCTATGGCTACACCTTC.